Below are 18 T cell receptor beta chains sequenced from a single sample in a study of T cell responses to AZD1222 COVID-19 vaccine. Assay used: immunoSEQ multiplex PCR; TCRdb lists only in-frame clones, some missing. The sample shows roughly 87,000 clones, around nine tenths of them seen only once. This specimen was peripheral blood, taken 28 days after the second AZD1222 dose. These receptor sequences come from an adult who received the AZD1222 COVID-19 vaccine.

CDR3: CASSLWGADEQFF. In DNA, the CDR3 is TGTGCCAGCAGCTTATGGGGCGCAGATGAGCAGTTCTTC. The chain has TRBV11-2 and TRBJ2-1, with D possibly TRBD1 on 5 matching bases. V lost 2 bases to trimming and J lost 8 bases, with 10 bases between them. Germline values: CDR1 SGHAT, CDR2 FQNNGV. This CDR3 region has 13 residues.

Notes on this clone: A read error may explain this, as a much larger clone is one base away. The rearrangement uses TRBV5-1 and TRBJ1-3, with D unresolved. The CDR3 is 12 residues long. Germline V gene lookup returns CDR1 SGHRS and CDR2 YFSETQ. Trimming took off 0 bases at V and 3 bases at J, with 1 base between the two ends. The CDR3 protein is CASSLDGNTIYF. Here the CDR3 DNA reads TGCGCCAGCAGCTTGGATGGAAACACCATATATTTT.

The V call is TRBV27, the J call TRBJ2-2, with 9 nucleotides matching TRBD2. The V and J ends lost 2 bases and 6 bases, in that order; junction bases with no gene match: 10. The CDR3 has 17 residues. Germline CDR1 and CDR2: MNHEY and SMNVEV (reference sequence). CDR3 in DNA: TGTGCCAGCAGTTTAAGGGCGGCGGGGGGGTCCTCCGGGGAGCTGTTTTTT. This translates into CASSLRAAGGSSGELFF.

The chain recombines TRBV9 with TRBJ2-1; 16 nucleotides align to TRBD2. CDR3 size: 20 residues. Germline V CDR1 and CDR2: SGDLS, YYNGEE. J gave up 6 bases and V 0 bases, and 12 bases lay outside the gene matches. The chain's CDR3 is CASSVAGTSGGGSKTNEQFF. CDR3 DNA: TGTGCCAGCAGCGTAGCCGGGACTAGCGGGGGGGGATCCAAAACCAATGAGCAGTTCTTC.

The rearrangement joins TRBV19 to TRBJ2-2; no definite D call. V lost 3 bases and J lost 0, with 5 bases in between. The germline V gene encodes CDR1 LNHDA and CDR2 SQIVND (reference sequence). CDR3 length: 14 residues. In DNA form, the CDR3 reads TGTGCCAGTAGTATCCGTACGAACACCGGGGAGCTGTTTTTT. Translated: CASSIRTNTGELFF.

The chain links TRBV24-1 to TRBJ1-1; unclear D gene. The V gene lost 3 bases and the J gene lost 7 bases, with 8 bases spanning the gap. The CDR3 totals 12 residues. CDR1 is KGHDR, CDR2 SFDVKD, per germline. As DNA, the CDR3 is TGTGCCACCAGTGATCTGGGCTATGAAGCTTTCTTT. Translating it yields CATSDLGYEAFF.

This chain joins TRBV19 and TRBJ1-1; 7 nucleotides agree with TRBD1. CDR1 is LNHDA, CDR2 SQIVND, per germline (reference sequence). There are 15 residues in the CDR3. Trimming at V came to 10 bases and at J to 6 bases, leaving 17 bases not matched to a gene. The CDR3 nucleotides are TGTGCCACCAGGGACAGCGACCCTTCGCCGGCTGAAGCTTTCTTT. It specifies CATRDSDPSPAEAFF.

The chain links TRBV6-1 to TRBJ2-7; D gene unclear. V was cut by 2 bases and J by 2 bases, with 7 bases left in between. This CDR3 has 13 residues. Germline CDR1 and CDR2: MNHNS and SASEGT. In DNA form, the CDR3 reads TGTGCCAGCAGTGAACCAGTCACCTACGAGCAGTACTTC. Its translation is CASSEPVTYEQYF.

This clone was recorded once. The chain combines TRBV27 with TRBJ2-1, with no clear D. Germline V gene sequence: CDR1 MNHEY, CDR2 SMNVEV (reference sequence). The germline V and J ends were trimmed by 4 bases and 10 bases, with 14 bases remaining between them. The CDR3 spans 13 residues. The CDR3 spells CASSSRPTREQFF. CDR3 in DNA: TGTGCCAGCAGTTCGCGGCCAACGAGAGAGCAGTTCTTC.

This chain links TRBV4-2 with TRBJ1-1; D perhaps matches TRBD1 (5 bases). V was clipped by 4 bases and J by 1 base, with 13 bases between them. Germline CDR1 reads LGHNA; CDR2 reads YNFKEQ. The length of the CDR3 is 15 residues. In DNA, the CDR3 is TGTGCCAGCAGCCCCCCGGGACTCGGGAACACTGAAGCTTTCTTT. The encoded protein is CASSPPGLGNTEAFF.

V usage is TRBV5-1 and J usage is TRBJ2-2; 12 positions match TRBD2. The V gene's germline CDR1 is SGHRS and CDR2 YFSETQ. Unmatched junction bases numbered 6, after V lost 6 bases and J lost 3 bases. The CDR3 contains 16 residues. The DNA for the CDR3 is TGCGCCAGCACCCGGACTAGCGGGGTCGACACCGGGGAGCTGTTTTTT. Residues: CASTRTSGVDTGELFF.

The chain has TRBV7-6 and TRBJ2-5, with TRBD1 matching 10 bases. Germline CDR1 is SGHVS and CDR2 is FNYEAQ. This CDR3 comprises 18 residues. Trimming took 4 bases from V and 3 from J; bases not matched to a gene: 14. CDR3 DNA sequence: TGTGCCAGCAGCTGGGATATGCCCCAGGGGACAGGGGAAGAGACCCAGTACTTC. Encoded protein: CASSWDMPQGTGEETQYF.

CDR3 nucleotide sequence: TGTGCCAGCAGCGTAGATACATACTCTGGAAACACCATATATTTT. Amino acids: CASSVDTYSGNTIYF. The rearrangement links TRBV9 to TRBJ1-3; D unresolved. CDR1 is SGDLS and CDR2 is YYNGEE in the germline V gene. This CDR3 region has 15 residues. Trimming pared 0 bases from V and 0 bases from J, leaving 7 bases between.

The chain uses TRBV5-6 and TRBJ1-1; D is unresolved. V lost 1 base and J 3 bases, leaving 10 bases between the germline ends. CDR3 size: 14 residues. The germline gives CDR1 SGHDT, CDR2 YYEEEE. The CDR3 DNA sequence: TGTGCCAGCAGCTTGTTTAGAGTGGACACTGAAGCTTTCTTT. The encoded protein is CASSLFRVDTEAFF.

This CDR3 reads CASSSDPAPGATNEKLFF. The DNA of the CDR3 is TGCGCCAGCAGCTCCGACCCAGCACCAGGAGCAACTAATGAAAAACTGTTTTTT. This chain connects TRBV5-1 to TRBJ1-4; no definite D call. The CDR3 totals 18 residues. Deletions cut 3 bases from V and 0 bases from J, with 18 bases between. From germline, CDR1 is SGHRS and CDR2 YFSETQ.

The V call is TRBV5-5, the J call TRBJ1-5, with D hard to call. Trimming took 2 bases from V and 1 from J, leaving 13 bases between them. The CDR3 covers 16 residues. The germline CDR1 and CDR2 sequences are SGHKS and YYEKEE (reference sequence). The CDR3 DNA follows: TGTGCCAGCAGCTTAGGCGGGAGAAGGAGCAATCAGCCCCAGCATTTT. It codes for CASSLGGRRSNQPQHF.

The sample holds one count of this clone. The gene calls are TRBV6-1 and TRBJ2-7, with TRBD1 as a possible D gene (6 bases). The V end was cut by 0 bases, the J end by 6 bases, with 9 bases between. Per germline, CDR1 MNHNS and CDR2 SASEGT. This CDR3 region has 13 residues. The CDR3 nucleotides are TGTGCCAGCAGTGAAGCGCGAGGGGGCGAGCAGTACTTC. As protein: CASSEARGGEQYF.

The chain combines TRBV27 with TRBJ1-2; 11 positions match TRBD1. CDR1 and CDR2 from the germline V gene are MNHEY and SMNVEV (reference sequence). The CDR3 sequence is 17 residues long. Losses at the gene ends were 5 bases for V and 1 base for J; bases not matched to a gene: 9. The CDR3 nucleotides are TGTGCCAGCAGTCTCAGGACAGGGGGCGGCCGTAACTATGGCTACACCTTC. This codes for CASSLRTGGGRNYGYTF.